Following are 3 T cell receptor beta chains from one sample sequenced in a study of shared clonotypes between healthy human individuals. Profiled with immunoSEQ multiplex PCR; TCRdb holds only in-frame clones, not every one. The sample consists of hundreds of thousands of clones, 55% to 85% of them appearing once. Sequenced material: memory CD4+ T cells sorted from blood. Documented subset: CD45RA-negative fraction. All receptors come from a woman in her 30s in good health.

The rearrangement links TRBV10-2 to TRBJ1-2; 8 bases fit TRBD1. Germline V lookup: CDR1 WSHSY, CDR2 SAAADI. V shed 2 bases, J shed 5 bases, and the junction held 7 bases outside the gene matches. The CDR3 is 15 amino acids. CDR3 in amino acids: CASSEGQGIGYGYTF. Written as DNA, the CDR3 is TGCGCCAGCAGTGAGGGACAGGGCATCGGGTATGGCTACACCTTC.

This clone has a handful of counts. V is TRBV27 and J is TRBJ2-7, with 11 bases aligning to TRBD1. Germline values: CDR1 MNHEY, CDR2 SMNVEV (reference sequence). J lost 0 bases, V lost 2 bases, and 6 bases had no gene match. This CDR3 spans 17 amino acids. CDR3: CASSLSPGTGGSYEQYF. The CDR3 region has the DNA TGTGCCAGCAGTTTAAGCCCTGGGACAGGGGGCTCCTACGAGCAGTACTTC.

The rearrangement uses TRBV30 and TRBJ1-1, with 7 bases that match TRBD1. J was trimmed by 8 bases and V by 3 bases; bases with no gene match: 9. This CDR3 spans 13 amino acids. From germline, CDR1 is GTSNPN and CDR2 SVGIG (reference sequence). The CDR3 is CAWRTTGAKEAFF. The CDR3 DNA is TGTGCCTGGAGGACCACAGGGGCCAAAGAAGCTTTCTTT.